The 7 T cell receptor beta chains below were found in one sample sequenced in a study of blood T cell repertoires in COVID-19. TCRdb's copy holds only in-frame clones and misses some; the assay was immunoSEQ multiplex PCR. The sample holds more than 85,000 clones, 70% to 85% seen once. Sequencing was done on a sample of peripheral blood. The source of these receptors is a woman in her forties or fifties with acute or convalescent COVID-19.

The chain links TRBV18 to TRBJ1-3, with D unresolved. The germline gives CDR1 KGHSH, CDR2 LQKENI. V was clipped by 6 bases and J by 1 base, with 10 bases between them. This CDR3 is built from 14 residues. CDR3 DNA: TGTGCCAGCTCTCAGACACTTTCTGGAAACACCATATATTTT. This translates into CASSQTLSGNTIYF.

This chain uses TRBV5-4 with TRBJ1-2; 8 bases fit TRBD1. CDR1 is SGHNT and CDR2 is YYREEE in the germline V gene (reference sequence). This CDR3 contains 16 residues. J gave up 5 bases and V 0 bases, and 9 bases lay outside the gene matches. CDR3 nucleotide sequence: TGTGCCAGCAGCTTGGGGTCAGGGGGCTCTAGGTATGGCTACACCTTC. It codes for CASSLGSGGSRYGYTF.

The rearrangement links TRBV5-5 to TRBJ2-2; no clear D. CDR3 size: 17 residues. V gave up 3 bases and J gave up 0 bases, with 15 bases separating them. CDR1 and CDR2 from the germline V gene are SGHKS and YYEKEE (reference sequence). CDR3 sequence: CASSSPDSFSNTGELFF. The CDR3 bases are TGTGCCAGCAGCTCACCAGACTCCTTCTCGAACACCGGGGAGCTGTTTTTT.

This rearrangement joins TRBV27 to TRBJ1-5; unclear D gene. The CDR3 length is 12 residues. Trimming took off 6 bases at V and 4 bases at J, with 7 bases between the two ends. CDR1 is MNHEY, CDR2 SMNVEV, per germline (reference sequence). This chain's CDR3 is CASSRLNQPQHF. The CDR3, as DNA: TGTGCCAGCAGCCGGTTAAATCAGCCCCAGCATTTT.

DNA for the CDR3: TGTGCCAGCTCACTTGGGACAGGGGGCGTGAACACTGAAGCTTTCTTT. Protein sequence: CASSLGTGGVNTEAFF. The J gene is TRBJ1-1, the V gene TRBV18; 12 bases are a match to TRBD1. The CDR3 extends over 16 amino acids. Germline assignment: CDR1 KGHSH and CDR2 LQKENI. J lost 0 bases, V lost 4 bases, and 3 bases had no gene match.

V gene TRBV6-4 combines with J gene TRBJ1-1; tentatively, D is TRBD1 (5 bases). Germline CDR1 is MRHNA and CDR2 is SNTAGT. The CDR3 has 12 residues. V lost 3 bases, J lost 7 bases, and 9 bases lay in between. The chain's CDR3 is CASSELGGEAFF. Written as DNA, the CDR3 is TGTGCCAGCAGTGAATTGGGGGGTGAAGCTTTCTTT.

DNA for the CDR3: TGTGCCTGGCCACTACCGGGACAGCATAATTCACCCCTCCACTTT. The encoded protein is CAWPLPGQHNSPLHF. The J gene is TRBJ1-6, the V gene TRBV30; 7 bases match TRBD1. The CDR3 runs to 15 residues. V dropped 5 bases and J dropped 5; count of bases not matched to a gene: 9. Germline values: CDR1 GTSNPN, CDR2 SVGIG (reference sequence).